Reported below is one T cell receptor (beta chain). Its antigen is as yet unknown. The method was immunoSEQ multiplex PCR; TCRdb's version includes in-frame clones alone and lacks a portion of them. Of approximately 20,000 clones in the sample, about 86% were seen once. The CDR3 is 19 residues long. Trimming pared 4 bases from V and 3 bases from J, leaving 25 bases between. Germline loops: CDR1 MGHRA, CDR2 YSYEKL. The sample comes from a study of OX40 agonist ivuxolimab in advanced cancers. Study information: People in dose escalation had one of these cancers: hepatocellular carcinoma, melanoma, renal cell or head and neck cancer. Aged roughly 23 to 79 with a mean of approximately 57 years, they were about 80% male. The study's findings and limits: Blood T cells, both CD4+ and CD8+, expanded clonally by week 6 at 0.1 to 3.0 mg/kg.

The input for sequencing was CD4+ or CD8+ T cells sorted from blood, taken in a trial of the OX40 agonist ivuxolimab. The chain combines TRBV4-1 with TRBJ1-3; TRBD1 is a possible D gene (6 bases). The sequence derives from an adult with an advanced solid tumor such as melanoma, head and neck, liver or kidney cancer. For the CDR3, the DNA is TGCGCCAGCAGCCCAGGCGCAGCCTTACAGGGAGCGGGTGGAAACACCATATATTTT. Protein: CASSPGAALQGAGGNTIYF.